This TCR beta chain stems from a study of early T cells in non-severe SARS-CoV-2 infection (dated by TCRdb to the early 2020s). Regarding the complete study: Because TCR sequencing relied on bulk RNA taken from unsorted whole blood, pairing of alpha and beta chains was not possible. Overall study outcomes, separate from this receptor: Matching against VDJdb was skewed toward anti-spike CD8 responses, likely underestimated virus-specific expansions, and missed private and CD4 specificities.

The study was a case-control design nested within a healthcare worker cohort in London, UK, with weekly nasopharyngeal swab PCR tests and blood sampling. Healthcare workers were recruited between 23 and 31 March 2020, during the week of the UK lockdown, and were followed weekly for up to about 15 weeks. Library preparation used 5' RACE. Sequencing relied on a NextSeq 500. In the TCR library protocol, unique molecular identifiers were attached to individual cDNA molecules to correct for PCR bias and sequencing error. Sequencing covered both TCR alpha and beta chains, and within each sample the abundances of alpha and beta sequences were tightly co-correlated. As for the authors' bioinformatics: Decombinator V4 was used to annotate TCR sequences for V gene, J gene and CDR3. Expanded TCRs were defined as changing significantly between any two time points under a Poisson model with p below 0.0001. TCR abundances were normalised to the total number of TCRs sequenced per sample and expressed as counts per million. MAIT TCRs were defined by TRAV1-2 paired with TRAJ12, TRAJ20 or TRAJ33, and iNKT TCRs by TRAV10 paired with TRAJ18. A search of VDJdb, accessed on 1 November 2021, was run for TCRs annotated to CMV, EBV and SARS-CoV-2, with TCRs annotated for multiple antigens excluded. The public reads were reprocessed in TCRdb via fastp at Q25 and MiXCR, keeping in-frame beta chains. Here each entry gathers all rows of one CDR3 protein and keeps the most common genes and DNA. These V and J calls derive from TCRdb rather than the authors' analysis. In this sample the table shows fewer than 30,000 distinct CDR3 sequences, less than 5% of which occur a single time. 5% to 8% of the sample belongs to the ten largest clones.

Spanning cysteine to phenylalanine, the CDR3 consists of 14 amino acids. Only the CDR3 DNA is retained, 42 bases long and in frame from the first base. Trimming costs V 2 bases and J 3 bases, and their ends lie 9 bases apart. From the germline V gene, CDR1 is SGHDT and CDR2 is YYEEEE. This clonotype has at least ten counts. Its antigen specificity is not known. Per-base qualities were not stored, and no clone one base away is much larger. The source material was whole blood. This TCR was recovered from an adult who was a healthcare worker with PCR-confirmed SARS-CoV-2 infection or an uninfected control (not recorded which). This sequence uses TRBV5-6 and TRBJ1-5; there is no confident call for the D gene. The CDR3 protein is CASSFGDNNQPQHF. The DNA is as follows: TGTGCCAGCAGCTTCGGAGACAACAATCAGCCCCAGCATTTT.